The 16 T cell receptor beta chains reported below all come from one sample, sequenced in a study of shared clonotypes between healthy human individuals. Assay used: immunoSEQ multiplex PCR; TCRdb lists only in-frame clones, some missing. The profile shows 600,000 to 700,000 clones, 60% to 75% of them singletons. Sequencing used memory CD4+ T cells sorted from blood. Specified subset: CD45RA-negative fraction. The receptors shown here come from a woman aged 25 to 39 in good health.

The chain has TRBV7-9 and TRBJ1-1; no reliable D call. Trimming stripped 5 bases from V and 10 bases from J, with 14 bases between. The germline CDR1 and CDR2 sequences are SEHNR and FQNEAQ (reference sequence). The CDR3 has 12 residues. The CDR3 region is CASSPGLERAFF. CDR3 coding DNA: TGTGCCAGCAGCCCCGGTCTGGAGCGAGCTTTCTTT.

This chain connects TRBV7-9 to TRBJ2-1, with 12 bases lining up with TRBD2. This CDR3 contains 14 residues. V dropped 4 bases and J dropped 14; count of bases not matched to a gene: 9. Germline CDR1 reads SEHNR; CDR2 reads FQNEAQ (reference sequence). CDR3 coding DNA: TGTGCCAGCAGCTCCGGGACTAGCGGGCGCATAGAGTTCTTC. Amino acid sequence: CASSSGTSGRIEFF.

This clone was seen ten or more times. The chain combines TRBV6-1 with TRBJ1-5, with D hard to call. The germline V gene encodes CDR1 MNHNS and CDR2 SASEGT. This CDR3 region has 16 residues. V lost 4 bases, J lost 4 bases, and 17 bases lay in between. The CDR3 sequence: CASSAGRWGSNQPQHF. The CDR3 DNA follows: TGTGCCAGCAGTGCGGGTCGGTGGGGATCTAATCAGCCCCAGCATTTT.

This chain joins TRBV28 and TRBJ1-5; D is ambiguous. The V end was cut by 1 base, the J end by 9 bases, with 28 bases between. The length of the CDR3 is 19 residues. Germline CDR1 MDHEN, CDR2 SYDVKM. CDR3 DNA sequence: TGTGCCAGCAGTTTATTTTTGCGATCCCGATTGACTGGTTCTAGGCCCCAGCATTTT. Translating gives CASSLFLRSRLTGSRPQHF. Variable domain in full (rest from reference TRBV28 and TRBJ1-5): DVKVTQSSRYLVKRTGEKVFLECVQDMDHENMFWYRQDPGLGLRLIYFSYDVKMKEKGDIPEGYSVSREKKERFSLILESASTNQTSMYLCASSLFLRSRLTGSRPQHFGDGTRLSIL.

The chain combines TRBV27 with TRBJ2-7; maybe TRBD2 (6 bases). The CDR3 runs 17 residues. The germline V and J ends were trimmed by 6 bases and 2 bases, with 23 bases remaining between them. Germline V CDR1 and CDR2: MNHEY, SMNVEV (reference sequence). The CDR3 sequence is CASSPKPAEGITYEQYF. CDR3 bases: TGTGCCAGCAGCCCGAAACCGGCGGAGGGAATAACCTACGAGCAGTACTTC.

This clone came up a few times. The chain joins TRBV7-6 to TRBJ2-3; D is unclear. V lost 4 bases to trimming and J lost 2 bases, with 13 bases between them. The CDR3 loop spans 15 amino acids. The germline V gene has CDR1 SGHVS and CDR2 FNYEAQ. CDR3 loop: CASSSTPLDTDTQYF. The DNA of the CDR3 is TGTGCCAGCAGCTCGACCCCTTTAGACACAGATACGCAGTATTTT.

The rearrangement uses TRBV7-2 and TRBJ2-5; 7 bases agree with TRBD2. V shed 3 bases, J shed 2 bases, and the junction held 9 bases outside the gene matches. The CDR3 length is 16 residues. Germline V lookup: CDR1 SGHTA, CDR2 FQGNSA. DNA for the CDR3: TGTGCCAGCAGCTTGGCTGCGGGAGCTGGGCAAGAGACCCAGTACTTC. Its protein is CASSLAAGAGQETQYF.

The rearrangement uses TRBV25-1 and TRBJ1-2; D is ambiguous. Germline V CDR1 and CDR2: MGHDK, SYGVNS. V gave up 10 bases and J gave up 4 bases, with 10 bases separating them. The CDR3 totals 11 residues. The CDR3 nucleotides are TGTGCCACCCAGGTTTTCTATGGCTACACCTTC. It yields the protein CATQVFYGYTF.

This clone was observed a single time. The chain recombines TRBV7-3 with TRBJ1-2; a weak D match, TRBD1 (6 bases). V lost 5 bases, J lost 4 bases, and 20 bases lay in between. CDR1 and CDR2 (germline): SGHTA, FQGTGA. This CDR3 has 16 residues. As DNA, the CDR3 is TGTGCCAGCAGCCCGACCGGGACATCTTCCGCCTATGGCTACACCTTC. It is translated as CASSPTGTSSAYGYTF.

The chain employs TRBV2 and TRBJ1-3, with 9 positions matching TRBD1. The germline CDR1 and CDR2 sequences are SNHLY and FYNNEI. The CDR3 sequence is 15 residues long. V trimming: 5 bases; J trimming: 1 base; junction bases outside the gene matches: 3. CDR3 residues: CASSLTGGSGNTIYF. CDR3 in DNA: TGTGCCAGCAGTCTGACAGGGGGTTCTGGAAACACCATATATTTT.

The rearrangement links TRBV28 to TRBJ1-1, with 9 nucleotides matching TRBD1. V shed 5 bases and J 2 bases; nucleotides not matched to a gene: 15. The germline gives CDR1 MDHEN, CDR2 SYDVKM. This CDR3 spans 18 amino acids. The CDR3 sequence is CASSPSGTGRLKNTEAFF. CDR3 nucleotides: TGTGCCAGCAGTCCGTCCGGGACAGGGAGGCTAAAAAACACTGAAGCTTTCTTT.

This chain connects TRBV20-1 to TRBJ1-1, with D uncertain. The V end lost 5 bases, the J end lost 6 bases, and 7 bases lay between the germline ends. This CDR3 spans 10 amino acids. From germline, CDR1 is DFQATT and CDR2 SNEGSKA (reference sequence). As DNA, the CDR3 is TGCAGTGCTCGGACTTCTGAAGCTTTCTTT. It translates to CSARTSEAFF.

The CDR3 region has the DNA TGTGCCAGCTCACCACCGGATACGACAGAGACCCAGTACTTC. Its protein is CASSPPDTTETQYF. This sequence joins TRBV18 and TRBJ2-5; unclear D gene. V gave up 0 bases and J gave up 4 bases, with 9 bases separating them. The CDR3 has 14 residues. Germline V lookup: CDR1 KGHSH, CDR2 LQKENI. The full variable domain, completed using reference TRBV18 and TRBJ2-5, is NAGVMQNPRHLVRRRGQEARLRCSPMKGHSHVYWYRQLPEEGLKFMVYLQKENIIDESGMPKERFSAEFPKEGPSILRIQQVVRGDSAAYFCASSPPDTTETQYFGPGTRLLVL.

The chain links TRBV6-6 to TRBJ1-6; D unclear. The CDR3 runs 11 residues. V dropped 6 bases and J dropped 5 bases, with 2 bases sitting between them. CDR1 MNHNY and CDR2 SVGAGI come from the germline V gene (reference sequence). Written as DNA, the CDR3 is TGTGCCAGCAGCGATAATTCACCCCTCCACTTT. It encodes CASSDNSPLHF.

The V and J genes are TRBV19 and TRBJ2-1; D could derive from TRBD1 or TRBD2 (6 bases each). Germline CDR1 and CDR2: LNHDA and SQIVND (reference sequence). The CDR3 consists of 16 residues. V lost 5 bases and J lost 0, with 14 bases in between. CDR3 region: CASSPGGRSSYNEQFF. The CDR3, as DNA: TGTGCCAGTAGTCCCGGGGGCAGGAGCTCCTACAATGAGCAGTTCTTC.

V usage is TRBV7-8 and J usage is TRBJ2-2, with 12 bases matching TRBD2. V was clipped by 5 bases and J by 3 bases; unmatched bases: 13. The CDR3 spans 19 residues. Germline lookup yields CDR1 SGHVS and CDR2 FQNEAQ. CDR3 nucleotides: TGTGCCAGCAGCCCCCGACTAGCGGGAGAGTCGGTGGACACCGGGGAGCTGTTTTTT. It encodes CASSPRLAGESVDTGELFF.